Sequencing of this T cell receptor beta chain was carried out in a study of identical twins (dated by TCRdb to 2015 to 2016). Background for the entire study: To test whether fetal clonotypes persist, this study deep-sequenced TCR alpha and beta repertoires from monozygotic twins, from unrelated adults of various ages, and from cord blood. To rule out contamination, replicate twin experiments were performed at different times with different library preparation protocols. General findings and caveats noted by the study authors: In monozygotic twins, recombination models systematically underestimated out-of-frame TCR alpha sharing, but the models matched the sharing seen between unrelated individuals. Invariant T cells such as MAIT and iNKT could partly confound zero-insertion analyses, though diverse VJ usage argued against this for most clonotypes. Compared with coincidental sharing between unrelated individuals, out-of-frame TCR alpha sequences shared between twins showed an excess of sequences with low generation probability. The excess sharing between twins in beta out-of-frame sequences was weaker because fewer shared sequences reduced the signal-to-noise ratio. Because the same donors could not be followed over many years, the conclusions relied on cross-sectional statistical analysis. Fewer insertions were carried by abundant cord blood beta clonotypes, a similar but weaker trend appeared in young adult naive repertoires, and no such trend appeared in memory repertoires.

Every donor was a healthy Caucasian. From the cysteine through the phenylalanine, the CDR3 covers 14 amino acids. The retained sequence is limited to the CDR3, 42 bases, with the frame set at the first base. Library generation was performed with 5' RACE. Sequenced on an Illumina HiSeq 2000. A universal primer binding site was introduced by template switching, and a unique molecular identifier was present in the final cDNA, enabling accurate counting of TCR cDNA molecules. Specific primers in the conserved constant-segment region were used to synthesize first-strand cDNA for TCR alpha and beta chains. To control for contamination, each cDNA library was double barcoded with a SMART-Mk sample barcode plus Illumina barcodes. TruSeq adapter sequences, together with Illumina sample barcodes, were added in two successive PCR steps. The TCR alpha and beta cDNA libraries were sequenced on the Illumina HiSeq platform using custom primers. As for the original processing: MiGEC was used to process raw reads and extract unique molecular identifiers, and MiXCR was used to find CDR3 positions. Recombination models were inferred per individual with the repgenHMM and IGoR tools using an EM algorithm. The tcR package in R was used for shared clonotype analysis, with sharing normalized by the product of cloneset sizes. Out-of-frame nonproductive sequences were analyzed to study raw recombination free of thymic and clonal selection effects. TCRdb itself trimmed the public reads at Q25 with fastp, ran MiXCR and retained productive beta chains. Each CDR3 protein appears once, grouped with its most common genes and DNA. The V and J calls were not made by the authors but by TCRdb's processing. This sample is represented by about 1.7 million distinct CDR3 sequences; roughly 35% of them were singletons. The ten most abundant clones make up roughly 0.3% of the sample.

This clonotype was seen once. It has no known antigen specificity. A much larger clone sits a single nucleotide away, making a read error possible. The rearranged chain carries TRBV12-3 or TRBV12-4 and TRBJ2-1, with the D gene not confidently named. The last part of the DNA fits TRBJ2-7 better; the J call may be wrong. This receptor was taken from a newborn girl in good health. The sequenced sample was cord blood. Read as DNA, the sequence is TGTGCCAGCAGGTCCGGGCAATACTACAATGAGCAGTACTTC. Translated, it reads CASRSGQYYNEQYF.